The T cell receptor beta chain under discussion was sequenced for a study of CD8+CD57+ T cells in acquired aplastic anemia. Previously, flow cytometry had revealed CD8+CD57+ cell expansion in the patients chosen for sequencing. Researchers used genomic DNA as the template to profile TCR beta VDJ and CDR3. TCRdb recomputed calls from the reads with MiXCR, one row per CDR3 protein. This repertoire shows roughly 150,000 distinct CDR3 sequences, around 48% found once; its top ten account for approximately 3%. V gave up 6 bases and J gave up 10 bases; unmatched junction bases: 14. This CDR3 has 14 amino acids.

The sample consisted of sorted CD4+, CD8+, or CD8+CD57+ T cells (not recorded which) from PBMCs. The clonotype comes from a human donor with aplastic anemia. The chain uses TRBV12-3 or TRBV12-4 and TRBJ2-5; 7 positions match TRBD1. Here the CDR3 DNA reads TGTGCCAGCAGCAAACGGGACAGCGAAGGGGTCCAGTACTTC. The encoded protein is CASSKRDSEGVQYF.